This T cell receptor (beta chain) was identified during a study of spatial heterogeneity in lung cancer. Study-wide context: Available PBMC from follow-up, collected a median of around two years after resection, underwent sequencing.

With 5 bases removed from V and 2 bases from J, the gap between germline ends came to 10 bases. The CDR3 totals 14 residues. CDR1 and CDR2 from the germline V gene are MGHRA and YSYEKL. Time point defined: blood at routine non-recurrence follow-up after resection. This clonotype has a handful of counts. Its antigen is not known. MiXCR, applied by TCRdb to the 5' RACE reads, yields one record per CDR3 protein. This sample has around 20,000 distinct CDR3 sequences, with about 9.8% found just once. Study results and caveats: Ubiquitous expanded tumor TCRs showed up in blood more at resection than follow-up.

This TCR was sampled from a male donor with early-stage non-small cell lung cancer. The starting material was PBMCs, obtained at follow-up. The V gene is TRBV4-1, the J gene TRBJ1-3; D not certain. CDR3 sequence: CASSSFHPGNTIYF. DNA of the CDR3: TGCGCCAGCAGCTCCTTTCACCCTGGAAACACCATATATTTT.